A single sample gave rise to the 29 T cell receptor beta chains below, sequenced in a study of T-cell reconstitution after alpha-beta-depleted transplantation in children. Unique molecular identifiers were incorporated during preparation of the TCRbeta library. TCRdb re-called the PCR reads with MiXCR, one entry per CDR3 protein. The table lists about 470,000 distinct CDR3 sequences, approximately 42% of them singletons, with under 30% in the top ten. Specimen: PBMCs, collected before TCRalphabeta/CD19-depleted stem cell transplant. The receptor source for this set is a girl under 10 years old with aplastic anemia, due to receive a stem cell transplant.

This chain connects TRBV15 to TRBJ2-2; the D gene is possibly TRBD2 (6 bases). Per germline, CDR1 LNHNV and CDR2 YYDKDF (reference sequence). V was clipped by 5 bases and J by 6 bases, with 13 bases between them. The CDR3 sequence is 14 residues long. The chain's CDR3 is CATSGDSGAGELFF. CDR3 nucleotides: TGTGCCACCAGCGGGGACTCCGGGGCCGGGGAGCTGTTTTTT.

This clonotype was counted many times. The chain recombines TRBV7-2 with TRBJ1-3; D call uncertain. CDR1 is SGHTA, CDR2 FQGNSA, per germline. Trimming stripped 4 bases from V and 0 bases from J, with 10 bases between. This CDR3 has 15 residues. This CDR3 reads CASSYKASSGNTIYF. Here the CDR3 DNA reads TGTGCCAGCAGCTACAAAGCGAGCTCTGGAAACACCATATATTTT.

The rearrangement links TRBV11-2 to TRBJ2-3; TRBD2 agrees at 7 bases. With V trimmed by 1 base and J by 4 bases, 8 bases remained unmatched. CDR3 length: 16 amino acids. CDR1 SGHAT and CDR2 FQNNGV come from the germline V gene. The CDR3: CASSLGAGDSPDTQYF. The DNA for the CDR3 is TGTGCCAGCAGCTTAGGGGCGGGGGACTCCCCAGATACGCAGTATTTT.

The V and J genes are TRBV29-1 and TRBJ1-1; D might be TRBD1 (5 bases). Germline V gene sequence: CDR1 SQVTM, CDR2 ANQGSEA. CDR3 length: 13 amino acids. V lost 3 bases to trimming and J lost 5 bases, with 13 bases between them. In DNA, the CDR3 is TGCAGCGTTGAGGGGGATGGAAGGACTGAAGCTTTCTTT. It encodes CSVEGDGRTEAFF.

The chain couples TRBV5-5 to TRBJ1-2; 7 bases fit TRBD1. CDR1 is SGHKS, CDR2 YYEKEE, per germline (reference sequence). V lost 3 bases, J lost 9 bases, and 20 bases stayed unmatched. The CDR3 has 17 amino acids. The CDR3 DNA sequence: TGTGCCAGCAGCTCGATCTTTTTCAGGGGGTCTTCATCGAGCTACACCTTC. It yields the protein CASSSIFFRGSSSSYTF.

The chain is built from TRBV11-2 and TRBJ1-4; D might be TRBD1 (6 bases). With 5 bases removed from V and 6 bases from J, the gap between germline ends came to 25 bases. The CDR3 consists of 18 residues. CDR1 is SGHAT, CDR2 FQNNGV, per germline. CDR3 protein: CASSPRTAPRSLDEKLFF. DNA of the CDR3: TGTGCCAGCAGCCCTCGGACAGCGCCAAGGTCGCTGGATGAAAAACTGTTTTTT.

The CDR3 region is CASSLIVGPRGPDTQYF. DNA of the CDR3: TGTGCCAGCAGCTTAATAGTCGGACCCCGGGGGCCAGATACGCAGTATTTT. The rearrangement links TRBV7-3 to TRBJ2-3; D might be TRBD1 or TRBD2, each matching 6 bases. The ends were cut back, 1 base at V and 4 bases at J, with 18 bases in the middle. There are 17 residues in the CDR3. The germline CDR1 and CDR2 sequences are SGHTA and FQGTGA.

This clonotype was counted only a few times. This chain uses TRBV5-1 with TRBJ2-7, with TRBD1 matching 8 bases. Germline V gene data show CDR1 as SGHRS and CDR2 as YFSETQ. The length of the CDR3 is 15 residues. The ends lost 1 base at V and 2 bases at J; junction bases unmatched: 5. CDR3 loop: CASSLLGQGPYEQYF. The DNA for the CDR3 is TGCGCCAGCAGCTTGTTAGGACAGGGACCCTACGAGCAGTACTTC.

In its sample, this clonotype was seen a few times. The chain links TRBV21-1 to TRBJ2-3; the table's D call, TRBD2, was not checked against the DNA. TRBV21-1 is noted as a pseudogene. This CDR3 spans 17 amino acids. The CDR3, as DNA: TGTGCCAGCAGCAAAGAAAGGGGGGCTAGCGGCACGGATACGCAGTATTTT. Residues: CASSKERGASGTDTQYF.

This clonotype was counted between two and nine times. The V call is TRBV4-1, the J call TRBJ2-1, with 9 bases lining up with TRBD2. Germline assignment: CDR1 MGHRA and CDR2 YSYEKL. J lost 5 bases, V lost 0 bases, and 11 bases had no gene match. This CDR3 is built from 18 residues. The CDR3 DNA is TGCGCCAGCAGCCAAGATACCCCTGAGACTAGCGGCCACAATGAGCAGTTCTTC. The encoded protein is CASSQDTPETSGHNEQFF.

J is TRBJ1-1 and V is TRBV19; D is ambiguous. The V gene lost 7 bases and the J gene lost 5 bases, with 14 bases spanning the gap. Germline CDR1 and CDR2: LNHDA and SQIVND (reference sequence). This CDR3 has 13 amino acids. This CDR3 reads CASTRSGRTEAFF. Here the CDR3 DNA reads TGTGCCAGTACCCGGTCGGGTCGAACTGAAGCTTTCTTT.

The sample holds many counts of this clonotype. V is TRBV12-3 or TRBV12-4 and J is TRBJ2-1; 11 bases match TRBD2. This CDR3 has 16 residues. Trimming removed 6 bases from V and 7 bases from J; junction bases left unmatched: 11. CDR3 residues: CASSSPGLAATNEQFF. The CDR3 nucleotides read TGTGCCAGCAGCTCTCCGGGACTAGCGGCCACGAATGAGCAGTTCTTC.

V is TRBV15 and J is TRBJ2-5; D gene uncertain. The V end lost 0 bases, the J end lost 5 bases, and 4 bases lay between the germline ends. Per the germline V gene, CDR1 is LNHNV and CDR2 is YYDKDF (reference sequence). This CDR3 is 12 amino acids long. The CDR3 DNA reads TGTGCCACCAGCAGAGATGTGGAGACCCAGTACTTC. This gives the protein CATSRDVETQYF.

The count of this clonotype is one. The chain carries TRBV20-1 and TRBJ2-2; D gene uncertain. V was cut by 2 bases and J by 0 bases, with 13 bases left in between. The CDR3 spans 16 residues. Germline assignment: CDR1 DFQATT and CDR2 SNEGSKA (reference sequence). For the CDR3, the DNA is TGCAGTGCTAGACCGTCTCCGGTGGCGAACACCGGGGAGCTGTTTTTT. Translating gives CSARPSPVANTGELFF.

The V gene is TRBV7-2, the J gene TRBJ2-1; TRBD1 aligns across 8 bases. After removal of 5 bases from V and 2 bases from J, the junction contained 5 bases not matched to a gene. The CDR3 spans 15 residues. CDR1 and CDR2 from the germline V gene are SGHTA and FQGNSA. CDR3 in amino acids: CASSPRTGTYNEQFF. CDR3 DNA: TGTGCCAGCAGCCCCCGGACAGGGACCTACAATGAGCAGTTCTTC.

This clonotype was found a few times. The V gene is TRBV6-5, the J gene TRBJ2-7; either TRBD1 or TRBD2 may supply D (6 bases each). Germline assignment: CDR1 MNHEY and CDR2 SVGAGI. The CDR3 loop spans 14 amino acids. V lost 2 bases, J lost 3 bases, and 11 bases lay in between. Here the CDR3 DNA reads TGTGCCAGCAGTTACAAGGGGGGCTACTACGAGCAGTACTTC. It is translated as CASSYKGGYYEQYF.

This clonotype occurred many times. V is TRBV10-3 and J is TRBJ2-5, with D possibly TRBD1 on 6 matching bases. Germline V gives CDR1 ENHRY, CDR2 SYGVKD. This CDR3 has 12 amino acids. Trimming removed 3 bases from V and 4 bases from J, with 6 bases in between. The CDR3 DNA reads TGTGCCATCAGTGACAGGGGAGAGACCCAGTACTTC. It encodes CAISDRGETQYF.

V and J are TRBV7-9 and TRBJ2-7; perhaps D is TRBD1 or TRBD2 (5 bases each). The germline V gene encodes CDR1 SEHNR and CDR2 FQNEAQ (reference sequence). V was cut by 8 bases and J by 6 bases, with 14 bases left in between. The CDR3 length is 12 residues. DNA of the CDR3: TGTGCCAGCCGAGCCGGGACGATCGAGCAGTACTTC. Its translation: CASRAGTIEQYF. Based on the CDR3 plus reference TRBV7-9 and TRBJ2-7, the full variable domain is DTGVSQNPRHKITKRGQNVTFRCDPISEHNRLYWYRQTLGQGPEFLTYFQNEAQLEKSRLLSDRFSAERPKGSFSTLEIQRTEQGDSAMYLCASRAGTIEQYFGPGTRLTVT.

This clonotype was counted a few times. The rearrangement joins TRBV19 to TRBJ2-7, with TRBD1 matching 7 bases. The CDR3 runs 17 residues. CDR1 is LNHDA and CDR2 is SQIVND in the germline V gene (reference sequence). V lost 5 bases, J lost 0 bases, and 13 bases stayed unmatched. The DNA for the CDR3 is TGTGCCAGTAGTCCTCTAAGGACAGGAACTGCCTCCTACGAGCAGTACTTC. This translates into CASSPLRTGTASYEQYF.

The sample holds many counts of this clonotype. The gene calls are TRBV7-2 and TRBJ2-2; a possible D gene is TRBD2 (5 bases). The CDR3 contains 16 residues. The germline gives CDR1 SGHTA, CDR2 FQGNSA. V shed 5 bases and J shed 6 bases, with 19 bases lying between them. This CDR3 is CASSLSGSGKAGELFF. In DNA, the CDR3 is TGTGCCAGCAGCCTCTCGGGGTCGGGCAAAGCCGGGGAGCTGTTTTTT.

The chain combines TRBV20-1 with TRBJ2-3; D unresolved. The CDR3 contains 12 residues. CDR1 DFQATT and CDR2 SNEGSKA come from the germline V gene (reference sequence). Trimming took 4 bases from V and 6 from J, leaving 11 bases between them. DNA for the CDR3: TGCAGTGCTAAAGAGGTCCAGGATACGCAGTATTTT. Translated, it gives CSAKEVQDTQYF.

This clonotype was found once. J is TRBJ2-1 and V is TRBV5-5; TRBD1 matches 7 bases. Germline trimming cut 0 bases from V and 4 bases from J; bases unmatched to any gene: 7. The CDR3 is 16 amino acids. Per germline, CDR1 SGHKS and CDR2 YYEKEE (reference sequence). CDR3 nucleotide sequence: TGTGCCAGCAGCTTGGAACGGGACAGACAATACAATGAGCAGTTCTTC. It yields the protein CASSLERDRQYNEQFF.

The chain links TRBV6-5 to TRBJ2-5, with D hard to call. The germline V gene encodes CDR1 MNHEY and CDR2 SVGAGI. V was shortened by 2 bases and J by 2 bases, with 9 bases between the two germline ends. The CDR3 length is 14 residues. The CDR3 region is CASSYGQVQETQYF. The DNA for the CDR3 is TGTGCCAGCAGTTACGGGCAGGTACAAGAGACCCAGTACTTC.

V gene TRBV10-2 combines with J gene TRBJ2-1; possible D gene TRBD2, 7 bases. Trimming removed 6 bases at V and 8 bases at J, with 17 bases between. The length of the CDR3 is 14 residues. Germline-derived CDR1 and CDR2 are WSHSY and SAAADI. DNA of the CDR3: TGCGCCAGCAGGTGGGGGGGGCTCGACTATGAGCAGTTCTTC. It yields the protein CASRWGGLDYEQFF.

The rearrangement links TRBV20-1 to TRBJ2-3, with D possibly TRBD2 on 5 matching bases. Trimming removed 3 bases from V and 3 bases from J, with 16 bases in between. CDR1 DFQATT and CDR2 SNEGSKA come from the germline V gene (reference sequence). The CDR3 runs 15 residues. CDR3 in DNA: TGCAGTGCTAGTGAGGGCAGCGTCCTGACAGATACGCAGTATTTT. This codes for CSASEGSVLTDTQYF.

The chain employs TRBV4-3 and TRBJ1-1; 9 bases match TRBD1. V shed 3 bases, J shed 7 bases, and the junction held 9 bases outside the gene matches. The CDR3 contains 15 residues. From germline, CDR1 is LGHNA and CDR2 YSLEER. The CDR3 spells CASSQAFTGGGEAFF. CDR3 nucleotide sequence: TGCGCCAGCAGCCAGGCCTTCACAGGGGGCGGTGAAGCTTTCTTT.

V usage is TRBV29-1 and J usage is TRBJ2-7; D may correspond to TRBD1 or TRBD2 (6 bases each). CDR1 is SQVTM and CDR2 is ANQGSEA in the germline V gene. V lost 5 bases and J lost 5, with 13 bases in between. The CDR3 runs 12 residues. The CDR3 sequence is CSVFGGGHEQYF. The CDR3 DNA is TGCAGCGTTTTTGGAGGGGGGCACGAGCAGTACTTC.

This clonotype was observed many times. An end of the junction does not agree with germline; a read error may underlie this. This chain connects TRBV28 to TRBJ1-2; 8 bases fit TRBD1. Germline values: CDR1 MDHEN, CDR2 SYDVKM. The CDR3 spans 15 residues. The CDR3 loop is CASSPRGDRGPSPAF. CDR3 nucleotides: TGTGCCAGCAGCCCGAGGGGAGACAGGGGCCCGTCTCCCGCCTTC.

V gene TRBV28 combines with J gene TRBJ2-1; no clear D. Germline CDR1 and CDR2: MDHEN and SYDVKM. This CDR3 region has 15 residues. With 3 bases removed from V and 7 bases from J, the gap between germline ends came to 16 bases. The CDR3 spells CASSLRHHLVNEQFF. The CDR3 region has the DNA TGTGCCAGCAGTTTGAGACACCACCTGGTAAATGAGCAGTTCTTC.